The T cell receptor beta chain described here comes from a study of cytomegalovirus exposure and HLA in healthy donors. In regard to this clone: Its cognate antigen is unknown.

General study findings and limits: In all likelihood, a cluster of highly shared sequence variants was a sequencing artifact. Per published reports, the classifier diagnosed cytomegalovirus status with high specificity and sensitivity. Presence/absence analyses assumed roughly uniform sequencing depth across donors, which may not hold.

The length of the CDR3 is 13 residues. CDR1 and CDR2 from the germline V gene are MNHNS and SASEGT. Researchers ran the PCR with 60 Vbeta and 13 Jbeta primers. Sequenced by immunoSEQ multiplex PCR; TCRdb stores in-frame clones only, minus some. The repertoire has 100,000 or so clones, 70% to 75% of them found once; the top ten carry roughly 1.2%. Nominally healthy donors were sampled, though unrecorded immune exposures were likely. The sequence was collected from a middle-aged man in good health and CMV-seronegative. Input material: PBMCs. V usage is TRBV6-1 and J usage is TRBJ2-5, with 7 bases that match TRBD2. The closer fit of TRBJ2-7 to the DNA end suggests the J call may be wrong. DNA of the CDR3: TGTGCCAGCCTAGGGAGGGGCCCCCACGAGCAGTACTTC. Protein: CASLGRGPHEQYF.